This T cell receptor beta chain was found in a study of Ad26.COV2.S vaccination and SARS-CoV-2 variants. General observations from the study: While placebo recipients had lower spike-specific TCR breadth, vaccine recipients had more. In TCR breadth and depth analyses, total T cell responses may have been underestimated.

To note about this clone: Its antigen is not known.

The protocol was immunoSEQ multiplex PCR, while the TCRdb copy is restricted to in-frame clones and leaves out a portion. The data hold about 350,000 clones, with 92% observed a single time. V lost 4 bases to trimming and J lost 5 bases; unmatched junction nucleotides: 7. This CDR3 spans 14 amino acids. Germline lookup yields CDR1 SGHNT and CDR2 YYREEE (reference sequence). The sequence came from a human donor who had recovered from COVID-19. Sequenced here: peripheral blood, sampled after recovery from COVID-19. This chain links TRBV5-4 with TRBJ1-1; 8 positions match TRBD1. The CDR3 protein is CASSRGTGDTEAFF. DNA for the CDR3: TGTGCCAGCAGCCGCGGGACAGGAGATACTGAAGCTTTCTTT.